Described below is a single T cell receptor (beta chain) sequence and its context. Germline CDR1 reads SEHNR; CDR2 reads FQNEAQ (reference sequence). With 3 bases clipped from V and 14 bases from J, the junction kept 13 bases outside the gene matches. There are 15 residues in the CDR3. Per the original data handling: Nucleated cell number was recorded as an estimate derived from reference gene primer amplification. The method was immunoSEQ multiplex PCR; TCRdb's version includes in-frame clones alone and lacks a portion of them. That table is the source of V, J and clone size, and D and trimming were worked out from the DNA. The sample records about 300,000 clones, about nine tenths being singletons. This record comes from a study of blood T cell repertoires in COVID-19. Across the whole study: Nucleic acid was either cDNA or gDNA, and it came from T cells, B-cell-depleted T cells, or PBMCs.

The recovered donors of Cohort 3 showed two negative PCRs, clearance, or symptom resolution. The TCR sequence derives from a man aged 25-40 years who had recovered from COVID-19. The source material was PBMCs or T cells enriched from blood (not recorded which). The chain couples TRBV7-9 to TRBJ1-6; 7 bases align to TRBD1. The CDR3 is CASSFTRDSQLSLHF. In DNA form, the CDR3 reads TGTGCCAGCAGCTTTACTCGGGACAGCCAGCTGTCCCTCCACTTT.